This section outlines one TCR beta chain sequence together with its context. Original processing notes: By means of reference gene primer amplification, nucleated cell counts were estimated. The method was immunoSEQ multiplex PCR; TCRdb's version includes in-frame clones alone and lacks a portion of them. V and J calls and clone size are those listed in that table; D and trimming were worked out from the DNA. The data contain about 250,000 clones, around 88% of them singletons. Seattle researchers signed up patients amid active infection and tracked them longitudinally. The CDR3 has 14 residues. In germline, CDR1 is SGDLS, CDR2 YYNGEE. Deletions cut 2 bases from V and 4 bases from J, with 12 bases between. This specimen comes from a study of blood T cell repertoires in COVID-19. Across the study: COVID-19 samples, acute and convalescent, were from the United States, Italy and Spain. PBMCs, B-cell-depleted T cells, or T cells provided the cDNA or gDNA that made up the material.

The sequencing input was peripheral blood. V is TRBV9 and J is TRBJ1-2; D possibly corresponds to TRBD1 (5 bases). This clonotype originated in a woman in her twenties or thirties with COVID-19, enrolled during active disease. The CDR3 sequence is CASSVDGALYGYTF. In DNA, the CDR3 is TGTGCCAGCAGCGTCGATGGGGCCCTCTATGGCTACACCTTC.